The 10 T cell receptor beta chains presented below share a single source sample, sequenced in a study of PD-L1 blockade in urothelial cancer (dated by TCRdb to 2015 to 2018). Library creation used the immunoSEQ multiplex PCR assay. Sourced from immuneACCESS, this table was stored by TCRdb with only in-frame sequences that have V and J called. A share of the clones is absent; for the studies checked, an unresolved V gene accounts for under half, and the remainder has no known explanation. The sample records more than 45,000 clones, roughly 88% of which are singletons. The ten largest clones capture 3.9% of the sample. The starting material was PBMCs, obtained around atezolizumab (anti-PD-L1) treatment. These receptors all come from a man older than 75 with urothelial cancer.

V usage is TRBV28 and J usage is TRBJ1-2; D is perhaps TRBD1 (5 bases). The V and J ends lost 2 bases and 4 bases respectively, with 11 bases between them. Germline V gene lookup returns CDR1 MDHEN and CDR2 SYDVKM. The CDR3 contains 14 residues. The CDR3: CASSLARQPYGYTF. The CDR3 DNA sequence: TGTGCCAGCAGTTTAGCCCGACAGCCCTATGGCTACACCTTC.

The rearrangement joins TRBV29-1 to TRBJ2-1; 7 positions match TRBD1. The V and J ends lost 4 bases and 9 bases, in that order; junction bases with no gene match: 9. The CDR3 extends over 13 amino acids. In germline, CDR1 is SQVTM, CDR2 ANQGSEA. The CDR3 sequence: CSVVWQGEGEQFF. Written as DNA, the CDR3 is TGCAGCGTTGTTTGGCAGGGGGAAGGTGAGCAGTTCTTC.

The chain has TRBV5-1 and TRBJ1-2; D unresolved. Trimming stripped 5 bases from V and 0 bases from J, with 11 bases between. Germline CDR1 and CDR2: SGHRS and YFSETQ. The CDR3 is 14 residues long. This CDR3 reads CASSTPEANYGYTF. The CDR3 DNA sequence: TGCGCCAGCAGTACACCCGAAGCTAACTATGGCTACACCTTC.

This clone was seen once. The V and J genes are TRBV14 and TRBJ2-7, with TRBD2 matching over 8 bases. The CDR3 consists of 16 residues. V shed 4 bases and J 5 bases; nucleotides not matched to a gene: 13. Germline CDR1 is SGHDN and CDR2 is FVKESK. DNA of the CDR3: TGTGCCAGCAGCCGCCAAGCGGGAGACCGGACCCACGAGCAGTACTTC. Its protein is CASSRQAGDRTHEQYF.

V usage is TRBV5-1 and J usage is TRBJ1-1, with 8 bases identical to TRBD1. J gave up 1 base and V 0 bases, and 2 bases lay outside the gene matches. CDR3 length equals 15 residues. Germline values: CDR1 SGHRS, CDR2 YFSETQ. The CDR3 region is CASSLGGQANTEAFF. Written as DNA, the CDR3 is TGCGCCAGCAGCTTGGGGGGACAGGCGAACACTGAAGCTTTCTTT.

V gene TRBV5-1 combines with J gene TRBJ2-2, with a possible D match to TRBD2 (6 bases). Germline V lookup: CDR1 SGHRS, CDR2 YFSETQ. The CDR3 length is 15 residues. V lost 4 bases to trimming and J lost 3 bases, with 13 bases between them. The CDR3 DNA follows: TGCGCCAGCAGCACGGAGGGCCCGTACACCGGGGAGCTGTTTTTT. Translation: CASSTEGPYTGELFF. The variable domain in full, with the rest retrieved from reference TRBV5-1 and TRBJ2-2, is KAGVTQTPRYLIKTRGQQVTLSCSPISGHRSVSWYQQTPGQGLQFLFEYFSETQRNKGNFPGRFSGRQFSNSRSEMNVSTLELGDSALYLCASSTEGPYTGELFFGEGSRLTVL.

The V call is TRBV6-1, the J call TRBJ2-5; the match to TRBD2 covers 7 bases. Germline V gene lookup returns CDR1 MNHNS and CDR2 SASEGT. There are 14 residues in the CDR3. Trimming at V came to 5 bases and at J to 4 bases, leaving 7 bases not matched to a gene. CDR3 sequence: CASSPSGRSETQYF. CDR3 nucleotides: TGTGCCAGCAGTCCTAGCGGAAGATCAGAGACCCAGTACTTC.

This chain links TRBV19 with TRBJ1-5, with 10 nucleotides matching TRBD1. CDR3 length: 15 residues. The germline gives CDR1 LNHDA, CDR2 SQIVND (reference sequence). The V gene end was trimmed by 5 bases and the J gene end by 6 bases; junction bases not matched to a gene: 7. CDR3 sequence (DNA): TGTGCCAGTAGTTCTCCGGGACAGGGGAGTCAGCCCCAGCATTTT. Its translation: CASSSPGQGSQPQHF.

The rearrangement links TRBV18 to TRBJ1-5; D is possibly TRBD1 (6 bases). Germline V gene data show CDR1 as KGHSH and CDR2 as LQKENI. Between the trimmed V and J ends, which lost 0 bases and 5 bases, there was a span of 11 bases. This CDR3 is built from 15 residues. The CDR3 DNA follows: TGTGCCAGCTCACCACCGGACAGCTATGATCAGCCCCAGCATTTT. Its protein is CASSPPDSYDQPQHF. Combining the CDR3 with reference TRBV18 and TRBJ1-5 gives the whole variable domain NAGVMQNPRHLVRRRGQEARLRCSPMKGHSHVYWYRQLPEEGLKFMVYLQKENIIDESGMPKERFSAEFPKEGPSILRIQQVVRGDSAAYFCASSPPDSYDQPQHFGDGTRLSIL.

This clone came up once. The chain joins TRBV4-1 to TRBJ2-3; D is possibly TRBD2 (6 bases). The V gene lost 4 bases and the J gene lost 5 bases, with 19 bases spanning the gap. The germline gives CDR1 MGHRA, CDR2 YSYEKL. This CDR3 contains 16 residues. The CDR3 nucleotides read TGCGCCAGCAGCCTTAGGCCATCGGGAGCGCAAGATACGCAGTATTTT. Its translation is CASSLRPSGAQDTQYF.